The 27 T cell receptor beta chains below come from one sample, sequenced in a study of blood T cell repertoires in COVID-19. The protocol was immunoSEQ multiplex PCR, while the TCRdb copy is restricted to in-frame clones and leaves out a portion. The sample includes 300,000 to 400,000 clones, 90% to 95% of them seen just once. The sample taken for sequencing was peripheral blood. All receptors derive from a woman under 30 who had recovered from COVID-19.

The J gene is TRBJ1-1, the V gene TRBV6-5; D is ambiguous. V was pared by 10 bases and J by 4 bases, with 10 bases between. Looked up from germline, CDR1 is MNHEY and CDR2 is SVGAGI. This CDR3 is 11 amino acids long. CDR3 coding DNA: TGTGCCACCCGCTCCGGCACTGAAGCTTTCTTT. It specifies CATRSGTEAFF.

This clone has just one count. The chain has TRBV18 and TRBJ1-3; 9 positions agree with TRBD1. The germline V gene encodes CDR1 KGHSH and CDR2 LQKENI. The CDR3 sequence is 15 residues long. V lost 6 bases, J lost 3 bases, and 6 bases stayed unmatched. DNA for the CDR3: TGTGCCAGCTCTTTGGACAGGGGTGATGGAAACACCATATATTTT. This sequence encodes CASSLDRGDGNTIYF.

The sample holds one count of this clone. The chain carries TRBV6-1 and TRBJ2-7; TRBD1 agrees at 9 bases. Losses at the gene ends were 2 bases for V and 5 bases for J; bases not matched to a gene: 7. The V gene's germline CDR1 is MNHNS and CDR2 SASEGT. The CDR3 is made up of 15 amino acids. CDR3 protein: CASSERTGDSDEQYV. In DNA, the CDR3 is TGTGCCAGCAGTGAAAGGACAGGGGATAGCGACGAGCAGTACGTC.

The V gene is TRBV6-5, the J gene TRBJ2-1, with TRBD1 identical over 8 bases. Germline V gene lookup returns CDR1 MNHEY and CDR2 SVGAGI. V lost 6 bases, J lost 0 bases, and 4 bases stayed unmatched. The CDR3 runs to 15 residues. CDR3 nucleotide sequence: TGTGCCAGCAGCCGGGACAGGAGCTCCTACAATGAGCAGTTCTTC. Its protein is CASSRDRSSYNEQFF.

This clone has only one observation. The DNA for the CDR3 is TGTGCCAGCAGCTTAAGCGGGTATGAGAACACTGAAGCTTTCTTT. It translates to CASSLSGYENTEAFF. The rearrangement joins TRBV7-9 to TRBJ1-1, with no clear D. Trimming cost V 2 bases and J 1 base, with 11 bases left between them. CDR3 size: 15 residues. Per the germline V gene, CDR1 is SEHNR and CDR2 is FQNEAQ (reference sequence).

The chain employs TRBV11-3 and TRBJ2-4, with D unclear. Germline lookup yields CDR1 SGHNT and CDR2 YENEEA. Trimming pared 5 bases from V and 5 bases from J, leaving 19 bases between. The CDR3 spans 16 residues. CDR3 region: CASSHPGGVWQNIQYF. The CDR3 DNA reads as TGTGCCAGCAGCCACCCCGGCGGTGTATGGCAAAACATTCAGTACTTC.

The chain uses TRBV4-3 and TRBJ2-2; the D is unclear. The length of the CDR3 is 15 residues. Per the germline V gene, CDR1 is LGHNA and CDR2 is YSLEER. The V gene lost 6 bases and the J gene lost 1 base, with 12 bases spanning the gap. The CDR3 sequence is CASRPAPQNTGELFF. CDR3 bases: TGCGCCAGCAGACCCGCGCCCCAGAACACCGGGGAGCTGTTTTTT.

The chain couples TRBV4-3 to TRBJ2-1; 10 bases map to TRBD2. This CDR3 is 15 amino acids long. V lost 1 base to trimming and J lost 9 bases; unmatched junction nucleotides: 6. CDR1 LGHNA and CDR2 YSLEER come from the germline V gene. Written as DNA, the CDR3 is TGCGCCAGCAGCCAAGTTGGGACTAGCGTTAGTGAGCAGTTCTTC. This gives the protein CASSQVGTSVSEQFF.

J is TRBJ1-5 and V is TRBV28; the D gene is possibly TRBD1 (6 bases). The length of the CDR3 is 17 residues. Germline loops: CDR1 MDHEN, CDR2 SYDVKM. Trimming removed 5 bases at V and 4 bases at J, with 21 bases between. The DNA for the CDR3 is TGTGCCAGCAGTCCCCCACGACAGGTCGGTCGAAATCAGCCCCAGCATTTT. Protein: CASSPPRQVGRNQPQHF.

This chain's CDR3 is CASKQSSYNSPLHF. DNA for the CDR3: TGTGCCAGCAAACAGAGCTCCTATAATTCACCCCTCCACTTT. The chain uses TRBV25-1 and TRBJ1-6; D ambiguous. CDR1 is MGHDK, CDR2 SYGVNS, per germline. CDR3 size: 14 residues. The ends were cut back, 7 bases at V and 0 bases at J, with 7 bases in the middle.

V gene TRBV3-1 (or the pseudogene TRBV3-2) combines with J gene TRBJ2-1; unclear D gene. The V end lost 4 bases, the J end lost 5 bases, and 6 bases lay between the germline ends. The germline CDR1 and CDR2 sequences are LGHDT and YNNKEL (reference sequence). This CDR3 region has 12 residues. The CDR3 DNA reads TGTGCCAGCAGCCTTCTTAACAATGAGCAGTTCTTC. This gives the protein CASSLLNNEQFF.

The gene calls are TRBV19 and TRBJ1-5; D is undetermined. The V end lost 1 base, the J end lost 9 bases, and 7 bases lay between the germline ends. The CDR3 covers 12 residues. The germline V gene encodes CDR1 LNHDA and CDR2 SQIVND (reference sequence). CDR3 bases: TGTGCCAGTAGTATAGTCAACGGGCCCCAGCATTTT. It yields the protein CASSIVNGPQHF. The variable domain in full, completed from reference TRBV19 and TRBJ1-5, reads DGGITQSPKYLFRKEGQNVTLSCEQNLNHDAMYWYRQDPGQGLRLIYYSQIVNDFQKGDIAEGYSVSREKKESFPLTVTSAQKNPTAFYLCASSIVNGPQHFGDGTRLSIL.

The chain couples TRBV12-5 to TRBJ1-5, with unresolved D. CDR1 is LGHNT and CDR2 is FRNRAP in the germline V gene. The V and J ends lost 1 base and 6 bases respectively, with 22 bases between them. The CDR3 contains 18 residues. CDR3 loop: CASGLDFTYREWSQPQHF. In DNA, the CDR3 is TGTGCTAGTGGTTTGGACTTTACCTATAGGGAGTGGAGTCAGCCCCAGCATTTT. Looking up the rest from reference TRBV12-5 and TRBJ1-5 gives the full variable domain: DARVTQTPRHKVTEMGQEVTMRCQPILGHNTVFWYRQTMMQGLELLAYFRNRAPLDDSGMPKDRFSAEMPDATLATLKIQPSEPRDSAVYFCASGLDFTYREWSQPQHFGDGTRLSIL.

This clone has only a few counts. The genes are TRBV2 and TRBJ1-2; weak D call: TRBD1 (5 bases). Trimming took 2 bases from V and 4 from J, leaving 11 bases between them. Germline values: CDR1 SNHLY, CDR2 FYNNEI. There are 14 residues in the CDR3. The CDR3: CASSEQGIGYGYTF. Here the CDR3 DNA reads TGTGCCAGCAGTGAACAGGGTATAGGCTATGGCTACACCTTC.

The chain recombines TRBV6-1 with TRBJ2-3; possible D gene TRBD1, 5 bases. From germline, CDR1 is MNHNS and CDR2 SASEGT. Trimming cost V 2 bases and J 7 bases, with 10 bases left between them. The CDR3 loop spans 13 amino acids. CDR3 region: CASSETGSNTQYF. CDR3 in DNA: TGTGCCAGCAGTGAAACAGGATCCAATACGCAGTATTTT.

The CDR3 here is CASSLTGGDNTEAFF. The CDR3, as DNA: TGCGCCAGCAGCTTGACAGGGGGCGATAACACTGAAGCTTTCTTT. V is TRBV5-1 and J is TRBJ1-1; TRBD1 matches at 9 bases. This CDR3 region has 15 residues. Losses at the gene ends were 1 base for V and 2 bases for J; bases not matched to a gene: 3. Germline CDR1 SGHRS, CDR2 YFSETQ.

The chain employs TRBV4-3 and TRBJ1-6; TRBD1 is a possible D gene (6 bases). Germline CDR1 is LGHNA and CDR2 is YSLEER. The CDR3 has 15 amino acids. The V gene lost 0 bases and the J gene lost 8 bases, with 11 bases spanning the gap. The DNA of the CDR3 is TGCGCCAGCAGCCAAGATCGGACAGCGGATTCACCCCTCCACTTT. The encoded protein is CASSQDRTADSPLHF.

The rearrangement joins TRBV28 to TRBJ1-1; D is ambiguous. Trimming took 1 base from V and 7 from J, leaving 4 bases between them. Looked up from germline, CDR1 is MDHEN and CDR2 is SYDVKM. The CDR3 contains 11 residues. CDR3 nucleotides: TGTGCCAGCAGTTTATACAGTGAAGCTTTCTTT. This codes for CASSLYSEAFF.

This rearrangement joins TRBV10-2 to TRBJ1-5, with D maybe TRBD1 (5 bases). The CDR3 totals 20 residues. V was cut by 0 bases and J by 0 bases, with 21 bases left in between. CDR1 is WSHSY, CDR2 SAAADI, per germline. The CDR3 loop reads CASSESAVRGYIYSNQPQHF. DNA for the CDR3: TGCGCCAGCAGTGAGTCCGCAGTAAGGGGCTATATATATAGCAATCAGCCCCAGCATTTT.

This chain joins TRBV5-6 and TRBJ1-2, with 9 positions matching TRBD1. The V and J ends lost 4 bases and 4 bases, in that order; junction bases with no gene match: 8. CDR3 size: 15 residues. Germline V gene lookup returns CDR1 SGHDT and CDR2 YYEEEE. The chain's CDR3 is CASSPGTGWGYGYTF. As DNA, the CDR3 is TGTGCCAGCAGCCCCGGGACAGGGTGGGGCTATGGCTACACCTTC. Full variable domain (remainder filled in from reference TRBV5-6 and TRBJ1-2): DAGVTQSPTHLIKTRGQQVTLRCSPKSGHDTVSWYQQALGQGPQFIFQYYEEEERQRGNFPDRFSGHQFPNYSSELNVNALLLGDSALYLCASSPGTGWGYGYTFGSGTRLTVV.

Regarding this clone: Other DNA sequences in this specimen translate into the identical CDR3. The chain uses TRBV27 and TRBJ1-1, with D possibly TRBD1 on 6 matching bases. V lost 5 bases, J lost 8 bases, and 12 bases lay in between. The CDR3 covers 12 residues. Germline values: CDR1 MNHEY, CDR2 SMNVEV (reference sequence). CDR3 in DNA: TGTGCCAGCAGTGACAGGTTTAGCGAAGCTTTCTTT. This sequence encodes CASSDRFSEAFF.

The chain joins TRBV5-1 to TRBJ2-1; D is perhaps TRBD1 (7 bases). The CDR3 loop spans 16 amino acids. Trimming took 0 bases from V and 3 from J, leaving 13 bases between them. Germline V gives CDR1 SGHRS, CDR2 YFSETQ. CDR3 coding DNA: TGCGCCAGCAGCTTGGGGAGGGGGCAAGTCTACAATGAGCAGTTCTTC. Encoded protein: CASSLGRGQVYNEQFF.

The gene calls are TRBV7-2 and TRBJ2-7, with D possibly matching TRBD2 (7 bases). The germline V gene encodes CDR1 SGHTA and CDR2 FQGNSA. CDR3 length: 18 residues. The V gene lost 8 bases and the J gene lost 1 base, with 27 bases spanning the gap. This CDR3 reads CASASSRYGGATSYEQYV. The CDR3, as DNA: TGTGCCAGCGCCTCTTCCAGGTATGGGGGGGCGACTTCCTACGAGCAGTACGTC.

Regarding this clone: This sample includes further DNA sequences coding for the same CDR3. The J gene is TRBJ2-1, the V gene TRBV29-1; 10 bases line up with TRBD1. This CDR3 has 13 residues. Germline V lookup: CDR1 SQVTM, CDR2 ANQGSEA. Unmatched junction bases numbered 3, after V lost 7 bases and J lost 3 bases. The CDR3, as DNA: TGCAGCGCCCGGGACAGGGGCTACAATGAGCAGTTCTTC. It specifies CSARDRGYNEQFF.

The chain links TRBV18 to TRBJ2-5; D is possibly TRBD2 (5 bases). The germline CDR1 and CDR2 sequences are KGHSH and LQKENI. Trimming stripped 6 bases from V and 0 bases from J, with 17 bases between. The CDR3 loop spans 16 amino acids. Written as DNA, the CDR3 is TGTGCCAGCTCCCCCAAGGACTCCGGGTACCAAGAGACCCAGTACTTC. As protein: CASSPKDSGYQETQYF.

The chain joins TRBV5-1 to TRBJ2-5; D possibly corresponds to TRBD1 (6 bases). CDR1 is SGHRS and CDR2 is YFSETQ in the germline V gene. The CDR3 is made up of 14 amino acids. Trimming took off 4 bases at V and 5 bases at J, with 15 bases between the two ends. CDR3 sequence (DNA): TGCGCCAGCAGCGCCACAGGGTTCCGGGAGACCCAGTACTTC. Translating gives CASSATGFRETQYF.

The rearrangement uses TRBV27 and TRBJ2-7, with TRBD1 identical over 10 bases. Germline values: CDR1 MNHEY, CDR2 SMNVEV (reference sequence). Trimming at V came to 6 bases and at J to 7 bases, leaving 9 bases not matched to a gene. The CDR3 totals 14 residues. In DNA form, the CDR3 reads TGTGCCAGCAGGACAGGGGGCTCGGGAGGGGAGCAGTACGTC. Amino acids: CASRTGGSGGEQYV.